The T cell receptor (beta chain) described here comes from a study of CD4 T cells in relation to SARS-CoV-2 and coronaviruses. Across the study: PBMCs were cultured with antigen for roughly 10 days before TCR beta sequencing. Shared crossreactive spike epitopes were mapped to their HLA restriction. Overall study results and limits: SARS-CoV-2-driven expansion was significantly weaker in crossreactive than monoreactive clones.

In regard to this clone: Its target is not known.

The protocol was immunoSEQ multiplex PCR, while the TCRdb copy is restricted to in-frame clones and leaves out a portion. The repertoire consists of about 28,000 clones, with about 70% occurring once and the leading ten covering roughly 25%. The unexposed donors gave CD4+ T cells in about 2011-2018, prior to COVID-19. Isolation of CD4+ T cells took place after about 9 days in culture. Cells permitting, SARS-CoV-2 S/N and four cold-coronavirus spikes were tested on unexposed-donor CD4+ T cells. Germline lookup yields CDR1 MNHEY and CDR2 SVGAGI. V lost 0 bases and J lost 0, with 5 bases in between. The CDR3 consists of 14 residues.

The chain joins TRBV6-5 to TRBJ1-1; D is uncertain. The source is a human donor in good health. Sequencing input: CD4+ T cells from PBMCs, cultured in vitro. The CDR3 DNA is TGTGCCAGCAGTTACTCAGGATTGAACACTGAAGCTTTCTTT. This translates into CASSYSGLNTEAFF.